The rows below give T cell receptor beta chains drawn from one sample of a study of OX40 agonist ivuxolimab in advanced cancers. Only in-frame clones appear in the TCRdb table, and some are missing; sequencing was by immunoSEQ multiplex PCR. This sample has about 58,000 clones, with 85% to 90% found just once. This specimen consisted of CD4+ or CD8+ T cells sorted from blood, obtained in a trial of the OX40 agonist ivuxolimab. These receptors came from an adult with an advanced solid tumor such as melanoma, head and neck, liver or kidney cancer. Each CDR3 is given with its conserved first and last residue. D genes are given only for firm matches. The size entry is marked missing in some rows and otherwise reads once, few, many or a size class.

j_gene,abundance,v_gene,d_gene,CDR3nt,CDR3aa
TRBJ2-7,once,TRBV7-2,TRBD2,TGTGCCAGCAGCCCCATAACCGGGAGGGTGGGCTACGAGCAGTACTTC,CASSPITGRVGYEQYF
TRBJ2-1,NA,TRBV4-1,TRBD2,TGCGCCAGCAGCCAGATCTCTAGCGGGAGGGGGAATGAGCAGTTCTTC,CASSQISSGRGNEQFF
TRBJ1-1,NA,TRBV19,NA,TGTGCCAGTAGACGGGGCCCCATGAACACTGAAGCTTTCTTT,CASRRGPMNTEAFF
TRBJ2-1,NA,TRBV11-3,TRBD2,TGTGCCAGCAGCGCCGGACTAGCGGCTTACAATGAGCAGTTCTTC,CASSAGLAAYNEQFF
TRBJ2-7,NA,TRBV18,TRBD1,TGTGCCAGCTCACCTACTTCGACAGGGTGGCAGTACTTC,CASSPTSTGWQYF
TRBJ2-5,NA,TRBV30,NA,TGTGCCTGGAGTGTGGACAGTCAAGAGACCCAGTACTTC,CAWSVDSQETQYF
TRBJ1-2,NA,TRBV10-2,TRBD1,TGCGCCAGCAGTGACCCGACAGGGTCCCCTAACTATGGCTACACCTTC,CASSDPTGSPNYGYTF
TRBJ2-2,NA,TRBV5-4,NA,TGTGCCAGCAGCTTGGCCTCTGTTCGGCGGGGCCACACCGGGGAGCTGTTTTTT,CASSLASVRRGHTGELFF
TRBJ2-1,once,TRBV10-1,NA,TGCGCCAGCAGTGAGTCGGGGGGCAGGGGTGGCTACAATGAGCAGTTCTTC,CASSESGGRGGYNEQFF
TRBJ2-1,NA,TRBV5-1,NA,TGCGCCAGCAGCTTGGGGCCCTCGGAGCAGTTCTTC,CASSLGPSEQFF
TRBJ2-7,NA,TRBV28,TRBD1,TGTGCCAGCAGTTCACTAGACAGGGACGGGAACGAGCAGTACTTC,CASSSLDRDGNEQYF
TRBJ2-7,NA,TRBV5-4,TRBD2,TGTGCCAGCAGCTTGGCCCCTAGCGGGGGATACGAGCAGTACTTC,CASSLAPSGGYEQYF
TRBJ1-1,NA,TRBV19,NA,TGTGCCAGTAGTATGGCGCAAAGGGCAGGGCGGCCTGAAGCTTTCTTT,CASSMAQRAGRPEAFF
TRBJ1-1,once,TRBV13,TRBD1,TGTGCCAGCAGCTACGGACAGGTTTTGAACACTGAAGCTTTCTTT,CASSYGQVLNTEAFF
TRBJ2-3,NA,TRBV19,TRBD2,TGTGCCAGTAGTATAGGCGGGGGGAGCGGGGGAACAGATACGCAGTATTTT,CASSIGGGSGGTDTQYF
TRBJ2-3,NA,TRBV7-6,TRBD2,TGTGCCAGCAGCCTAGCGGGGGGGCTAGCAGATACGCAGTATTTT,CASSLAGGLADTQYF
TRBJ2-7,NA,TRBV5-1,NA,TGCGCCAGCAGCATAATTTTGGGGACAACCTACGAGCAGTACTTC,CASSIILGTTYEQYF
TRBJ1-1,NA,TRBV5-1,NA,TGCGCCAGCAGCCAGGATATCGGGGGGACGAACACTGAAGCTTTCTTT,CASSQDIGGTNTEAFF
TRBJ2-2,NA,TRBV14,NA,TGTGCCAGCAGCCAAAAGCGGGTTGCGAACACCGGGGAGCTGTTTTTT,CASSQKRVANTGELFF
TRBJ2-7,NA,TRBV10-3,NA,TGTGCCATCAGTAGACAGGGAGGCGAGCAGTACTTC,CAISRQGGEQYF